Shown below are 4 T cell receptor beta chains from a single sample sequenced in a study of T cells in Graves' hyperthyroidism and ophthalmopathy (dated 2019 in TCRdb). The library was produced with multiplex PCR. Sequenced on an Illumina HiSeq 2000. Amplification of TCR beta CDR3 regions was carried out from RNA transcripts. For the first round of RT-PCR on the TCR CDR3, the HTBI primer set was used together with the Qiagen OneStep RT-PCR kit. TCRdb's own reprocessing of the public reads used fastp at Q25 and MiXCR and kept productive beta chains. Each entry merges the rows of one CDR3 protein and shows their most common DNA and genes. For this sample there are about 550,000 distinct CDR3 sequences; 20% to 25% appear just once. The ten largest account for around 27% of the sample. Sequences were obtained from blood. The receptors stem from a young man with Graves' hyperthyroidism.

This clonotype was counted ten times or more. This CDR3 reads CASSPVGDGTEAFF. For the CDR3, the DNA is TGTGCCAGCAGTCCGGTGGGGGATGGGACTGAAGCTTTCTTT. The gene calls are TRBV12-3 or TRBV12-4 and TRBJ1-1; TRBD1 is a possible D gene (5 bases). V shed 5 bases and J shed 5 bases, with 15 bases lying between them. The CDR3 is made up of 14 amino acids.

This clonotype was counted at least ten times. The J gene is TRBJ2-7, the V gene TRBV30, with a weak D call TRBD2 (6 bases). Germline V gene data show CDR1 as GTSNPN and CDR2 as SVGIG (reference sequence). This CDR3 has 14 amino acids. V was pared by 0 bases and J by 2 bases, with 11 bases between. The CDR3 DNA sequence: TGTGCCTGGAGTGTGCCGGGGGTCACCTACGAGCAGTACTTC. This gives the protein CAWSVPGVTYEQYF.

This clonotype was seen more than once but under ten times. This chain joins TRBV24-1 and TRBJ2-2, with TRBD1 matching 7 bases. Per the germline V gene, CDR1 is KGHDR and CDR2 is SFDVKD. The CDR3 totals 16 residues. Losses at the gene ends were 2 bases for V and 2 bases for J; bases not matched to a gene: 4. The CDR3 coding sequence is TGTGCCACCAGTGATTCTAGACAGGGCAACACCGGGGAGCTGTTTTTT. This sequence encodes CATSDSRQGNTGELFF.

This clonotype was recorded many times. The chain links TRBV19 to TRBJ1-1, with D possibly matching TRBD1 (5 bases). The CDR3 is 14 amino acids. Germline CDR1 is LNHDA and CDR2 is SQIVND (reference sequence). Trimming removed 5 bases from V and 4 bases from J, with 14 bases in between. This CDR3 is CASSSGALSTEAFF. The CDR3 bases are TGTGCCAGTAGTTCTGGGGCCCTGAGCACTGAAGCTTTCTTT.